The following is a T cell receptor beta chain sequence with its context. What it binds is unknown. This specimen comes from a study of response to subunit inactivated influenza vaccine. General observations from the study: Each seasonal influenza vaccination recruits few new T cells, the authors suggested.

The germline V and J ends were trimmed by 1 base and 5 bases, with 6 bases remaining between them. Germline CDR1 and CDR2: SGHDT and YYEEEE. The CDR3 totals 12 residues. Via MiXCR, TCRdb re-called the RT-PCR reads, giving one row per CDR3 protein. The table has more than 700,000 distinct CDR3 sequences, around 21% seen once. The receptor was derived from a man aged 50-60 years who received an inactivated influenza vaccine. This sample comprised PBMCs from blood, obtained about 5 days after vaccination. The chain employs TRBV5-6 and TRBJ2-5; D ambiguous. CDR3 region: CASSLWVETQYF. The CDR3 DNA follows: TGTGCCAGCAGCTTGTGGGTGGAGACCCAGTACTTC.